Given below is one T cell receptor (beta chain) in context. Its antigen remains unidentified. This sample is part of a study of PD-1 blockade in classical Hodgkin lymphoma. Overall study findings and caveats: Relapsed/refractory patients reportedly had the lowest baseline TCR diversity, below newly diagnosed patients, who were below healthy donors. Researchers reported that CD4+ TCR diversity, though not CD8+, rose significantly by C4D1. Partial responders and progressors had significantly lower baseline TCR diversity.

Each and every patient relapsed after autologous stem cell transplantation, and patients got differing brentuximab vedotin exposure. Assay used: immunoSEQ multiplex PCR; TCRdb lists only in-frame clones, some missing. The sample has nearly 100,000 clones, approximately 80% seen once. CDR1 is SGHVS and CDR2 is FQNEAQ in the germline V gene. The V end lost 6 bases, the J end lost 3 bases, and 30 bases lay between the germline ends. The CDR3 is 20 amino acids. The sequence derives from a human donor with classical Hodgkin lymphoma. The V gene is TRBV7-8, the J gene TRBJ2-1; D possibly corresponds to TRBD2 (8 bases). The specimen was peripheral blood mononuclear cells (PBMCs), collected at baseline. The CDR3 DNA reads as TGTGCCAGCAGTCCTCTCACCGGGACAGAAGGTCTAGCGGGCTACAATGAGCAGTTCTTC. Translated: CASSPLTGTEGLAGYNEQFF.